A selection of T cell receptor beta chains follows, all from one sample in a study of T cell responses to AZD1222 COVID-19 vaccine. Produced via immunoSEQ multiplex PCR; TCRdb's table is partial and in-frame only. The repertoire includes some 140,000 clones, around 90% of them detected once, and about 3% sits in the top ten. The specimen was peripheral blood, collected on day 0 of AZD1222 vaccination. These receptors were collected from an adult in good health. Each CDR3 is given without its conserved first and last residue. Clone size, where shown, is once, few, many, or a class for clones that have expanded.

size	V	J	CDR3
once	TRBV6-5	TRBJ2-1	ASRRLAGDEQF
.	TRBV7-2	TRBJ2-7	ASSLSGQLLLEQY
.	TRBV19	TRBJ1-3	ASSSETGWKNTIY
.	TRBV5-5	TRBJ1-5	ASSLGLPRGSNQPQH
.	TRBV7-9	TRBJ1-4	ASSLPPTNEKLF
.	TRBV7-2	TRBJ1-2	ASSSRMGGFSYGYT
.	TRBV9	TRBJ2-3	ASSKDINTDTQY
.	TRBV4-2	TRBJ2-1	ASRQGGRSYNEQF
.	TRBV6-2/TRBV6-3	TRBJ1-1	ASSRPPGATEAF
.	TRBV28	TRBJ1-2	ASKRKGHAAFYGYT
.	TRBV5-5	TRBJ2-7	ASSPGQPKLFYEQY
.	TRBV10-3	TRBJ1-5	VARQPQH
.	TRBV11-3	TRBJ2-1	ASSPTPGVPYNEQF
once	TRBV15	TRBJ1-3	ATGTESSGNTIY
.	TRBV28	TRBJ1-6	ASSTDNNSPLH
.	TRBV5-4	TRBJ2-7	ASSLDPGQGAGQY
.	TRBV6-5	TRBJ1-3	ASSYLSGHQNTIY
.	TRBV21-1	TRBJ2-2	ASSKGPREAGELF
.	TRBV6-4	TRBJ2-1	ASSPDRTHNEQF
few	TRBV10-3	TRBJ2-5	AISRGETQY
.	TRBV19	TRBJ2-7	ASSIRDSSYEQY
.	TRBV7-8	TRBJ1-3	ASSYRIGNTIY
.	TRBV4-3	TRBJ2-5	ASSQLPGGLHAYNEQLN
once	TRBV10-3	TRBJ1-1	AISGAGPHGNEAF